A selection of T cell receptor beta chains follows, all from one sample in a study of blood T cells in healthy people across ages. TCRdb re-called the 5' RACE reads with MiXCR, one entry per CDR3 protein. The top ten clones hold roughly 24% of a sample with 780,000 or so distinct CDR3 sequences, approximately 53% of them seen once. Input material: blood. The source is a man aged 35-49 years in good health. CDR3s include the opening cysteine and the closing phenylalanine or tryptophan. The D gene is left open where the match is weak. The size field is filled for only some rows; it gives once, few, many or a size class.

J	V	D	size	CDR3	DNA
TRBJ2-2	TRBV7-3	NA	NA	CASSARQGTRRDRELFF	TGTGCCAGCAGCGCTCGACAGGGGACTAGAAGGGACCGGGAGCTGTTTTTT
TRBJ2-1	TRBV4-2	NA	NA	CASSQDFSGSYEQFF	TGTGCCAGCAGCCAAGATTTTTCAGGGTCCTATGAGCAGTTCTTC
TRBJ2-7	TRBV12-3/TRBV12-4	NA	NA	CASSLEQGNYNEQYF	TGTGCCAGCAGCTTAGAACAGGGAAACTACAATGAGCAGTACTTC
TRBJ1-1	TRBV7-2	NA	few	CASSLLRTWGGVENTEAFF	TGTGCCAGCAGCTTATTACGTACGTGGGGGGGAGTAGAAAACACTGAAGCTTTCTTT
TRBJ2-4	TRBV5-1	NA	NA	CASSLESTGEQYF	TGCGCCAGCAGCTTGGAGTCCACGGGGGAGCAGTACTTC
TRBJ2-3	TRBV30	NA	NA	CAWSAGPLGTDTQYF	TGTGCCTGGAGTGCGGGACCGCTAGGGACAGATACGCAGTATTTT
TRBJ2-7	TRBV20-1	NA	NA	CSARDRVQSSYEQYF	TGCAGTGCTAGAGATCGGGTGCAGAGCTCCTACGAGCAGTACTTC
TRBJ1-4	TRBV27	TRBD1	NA	CASSRTWTGNEKLFF	TGTGCCAGCAGTCGAACTTGGACAGGGAATGAAAAACTGTTTTTT
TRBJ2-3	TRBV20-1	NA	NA	CSARTPGADTQYF	TGCAGTGCCCGGACCCCTGGGGCAGATACGCAGTATTTT
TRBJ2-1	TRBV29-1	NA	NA	CSALQSVVLNEQFF	TGCAGCGCCCTCCAGTCAGTGGTACTCAATGAGCAGTTCTTC
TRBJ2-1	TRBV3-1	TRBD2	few	CASSQGWTSGYNEQFF	TGTGCCAGCAGCCAAGGTTGGACTAGCGGGTACAATGAGCAGTTCTTC
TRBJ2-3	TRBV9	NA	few	CASSVVGAGGTDTQYF	TGTGCCAGCAGCGTAGTAGGCGCAGGCGGCACAGATACGCAGTATTTT
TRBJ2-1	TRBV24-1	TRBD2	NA	CATSDRLASYNEQFF	TGTGCCACCAGTGACCGACTAGCGTCCTACAATGAGCAGTTCTTC
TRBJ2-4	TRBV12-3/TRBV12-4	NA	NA	CASSHWGGERGNIQYF	TGTGCCAGCAGCCACTGGGGCGGGGAGAGAGGAAACATTCAGTACTTC
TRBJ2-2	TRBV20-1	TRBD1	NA	CSADSGTGATGELFF	TGCAGTGCTGATTCCGGGACAGGGGCTACCGGGGAGCTGTTTTTT
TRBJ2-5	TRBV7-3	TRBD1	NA	CASSLTPPGQGVTMAQETQYF	TGTGCCAGCAGCTTAACCCCCCCGGGGCAGGGGGTTACGATGGCCCAAGAGACCCAGTACTTC
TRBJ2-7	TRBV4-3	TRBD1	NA	CASSQEGAGGAIYEQYF	TGCGCCAGCAGCCAAGAAGGAGCAGGGGGCGCAATCTACGAGCAGTACTTC
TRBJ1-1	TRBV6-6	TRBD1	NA	CASSFRDRGHPEAFF	TGTGCCAGCAGTTTCCGGGACAGGGGGCATCCTGAAGCTTTCTTT
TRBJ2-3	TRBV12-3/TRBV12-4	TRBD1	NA	CASSPRSGQGAEGQYF	TGTGCCAGCAGCCCTAGATCGGGACAGGGGGCTGAGGGGCAGTATTTT
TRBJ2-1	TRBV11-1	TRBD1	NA	CASSHRGTGSSYNEQFF	TGTGCCAGCAGCCACAGGGGGACAGGTTCTTCCTACAATGAGCAGTTCTTC
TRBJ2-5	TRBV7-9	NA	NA	CASSSPGRVETQYF	TGTGCCAGCAGCTCCCCCGGCAGGGTCGAGACCCAGTACTTC
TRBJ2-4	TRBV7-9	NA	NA	CASSRGEGVYVEQYF	TGTGCCAGCAGCAGGGGCGAGGGCGTCTACGTAGAGCAGTACTTC
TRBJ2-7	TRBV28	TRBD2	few	CASSDALGEGRGRYEQYF	TGTGCCAGCAGTGATGCTTTGGGGGAGGGCCGCGGGCGTTACGAGCAGTACTTC
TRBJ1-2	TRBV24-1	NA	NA	CATRDSGDYGYTF	TGTGCCACCCGTGACTCGGGGGACTATGGCTACACCTTC
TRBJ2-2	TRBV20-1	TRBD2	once	CSAILSGSGNTGELFF	TGCAGTGCTATACTAAGCGGGAGCGGTAACACCGGGGAGCTGTTTTTT
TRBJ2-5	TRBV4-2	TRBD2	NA	CASSQEGTSGYNEQYF	TGTGCCAGCAGCCAAGAAGGGACTAGCGGATACAATGAGCAGTACTTC
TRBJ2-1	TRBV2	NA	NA	CASSGGVGEQFF	TGTGCCAGCAGTGGAGGCGTCGGTGAGCAGTTCTTC
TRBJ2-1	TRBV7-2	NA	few	CASSFVKAGNEQFF	TGTGCCAGCAGCTTCGTCAAGGCTGGAAATGAGCAGTTCTTC
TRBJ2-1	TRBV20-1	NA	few	CSAPSGYNEQFF	TGCAGTGCTCCGTCCGGGTACAATGAGCAGTTCTTC
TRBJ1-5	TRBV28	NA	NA	CASSFLRQPQHF	TGTGCCAGCAGTTTTTTGCGGCAGCCCCAGCATTTT
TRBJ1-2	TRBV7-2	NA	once	CASSSTNGYTF	TGTGCCAGCAGCTCCACCAATGGCTACACCTTC
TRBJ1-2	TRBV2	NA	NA	CATSELGANYGYTF	TGTGCCACCAGCGAATTGGGGGCCAACTATGGCTACACCTTC
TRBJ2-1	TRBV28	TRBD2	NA	CASNSGTSGVYNEQFF	TGTGCCAGCAACTCGGGGACTAGCGGGGTCTACAATGAGCAGTTCTTC
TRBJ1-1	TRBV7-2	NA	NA	CASSLLFGDTEAFF	TGTGCCAGCAGCCTGTTATTCGGTGACACTGAAGCTTTCTTT
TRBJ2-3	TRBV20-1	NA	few	CSARDLGTDTDTQYF	TGCAGTGCTAGAGATCTCGGAACAGACACAGATACGCAGTATTTT
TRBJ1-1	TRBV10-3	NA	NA	CAISGLGDTEAFF	TGTGCCATCAGTGGTTTGGGGGACACTGAAGCTTTCTTT
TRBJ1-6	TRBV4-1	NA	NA	CASSQRGDDSPLHF	TGCGCCAGCAGCCAAAGGGGCGATGATTCACCCCTCCACTTT
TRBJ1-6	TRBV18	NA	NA	CASSEVKDSPLHF	TGTGCCAGCTCAGAGGTAAAGGATTCACCCCTCCACTTT
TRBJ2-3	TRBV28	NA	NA	CASNTDQGSGTDTRYF	TGTGCCAGCAATACCGACCAGGGAAGTGGCACAGATACGCGGTATTTT
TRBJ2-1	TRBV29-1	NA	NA	CSVAPYNEQFF	TGCAGCGTTGCCCCGTACAATGAGCAGTTCTTC
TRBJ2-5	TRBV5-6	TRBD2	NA	CASSLPPWGGRREETQYF	TGTGCCAGCAGCTTGCCCCCCTGGGGGGGAAGAAGGGAAGAGACCCAGTACTTC